This T cell receptor beta chain derives from a study of T cell responses to AZD1222 COVID-19 vaccine. Only in-frame clones appear in the TCRdb table, and some are missing; sequencing was by immunoSEQ multiplex PCR. The table has more than 250,000 clones, 85% to 95% seen once. Specimen: peripheral blood, collected on day 0 of AZD1222 vaccination. This receptor was obtained from an adult in good health.

The CDR3 DNA reads as TGTGCCAGCAGCTTACTGGGGGTAGCTAACTATGGCTACACCTTC. Its translation is CASSLLGVANYGYTF. V is TRBV11-2 and J is TRBJ1-2; perhaps TRBD1 as D (5 bases). In germline, CDR1 is SGHAT, CDR2 FQNNGV. Trimming left V 2 bases short and J 0 bases short, with 10 bases between. This CDR3 spans 15 amino acids.